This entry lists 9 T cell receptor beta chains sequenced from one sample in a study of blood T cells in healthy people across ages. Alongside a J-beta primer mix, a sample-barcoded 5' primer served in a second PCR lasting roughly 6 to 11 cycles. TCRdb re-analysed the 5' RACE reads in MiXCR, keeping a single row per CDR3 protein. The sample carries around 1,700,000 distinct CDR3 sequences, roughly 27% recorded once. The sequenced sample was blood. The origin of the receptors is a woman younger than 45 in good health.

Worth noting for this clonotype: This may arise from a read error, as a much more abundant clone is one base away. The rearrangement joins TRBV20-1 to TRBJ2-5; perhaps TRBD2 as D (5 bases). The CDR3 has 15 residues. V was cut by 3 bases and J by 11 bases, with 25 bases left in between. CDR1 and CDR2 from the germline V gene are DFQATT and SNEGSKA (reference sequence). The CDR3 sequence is CSARTTGINSYKQYF. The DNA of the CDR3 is TGCAGTGCTAGGACCACCGGGATCAACTCCTACAAGCAGTACTTC.

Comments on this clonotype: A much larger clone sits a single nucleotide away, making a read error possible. The CDR3 spells CASSFRGSSLFF. DNA for the CDR3: TGTGCCAGCAGTTTTCGTGGGTCTAGTTTGTTCTTC. This chain uses TRBV12-3 or TRBV12-4 with TRBJ2-1; D uncertain. This CDR3 has 12 residues. Between the trimmed V and J ends, which lost 3 bases and 15 bases, there was a span of 15 bases.

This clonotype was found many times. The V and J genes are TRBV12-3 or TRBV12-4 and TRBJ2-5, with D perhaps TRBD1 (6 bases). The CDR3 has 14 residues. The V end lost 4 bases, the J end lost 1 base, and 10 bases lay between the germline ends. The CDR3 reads CASSSGHFQETQYF. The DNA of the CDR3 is TGTGCCAGCAGTTCGGGACACTTCCAAGAGACCCAGTACTTC.

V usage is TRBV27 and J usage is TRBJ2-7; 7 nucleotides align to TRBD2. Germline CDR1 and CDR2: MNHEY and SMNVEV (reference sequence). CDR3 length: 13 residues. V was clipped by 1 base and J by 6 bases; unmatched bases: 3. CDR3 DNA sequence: TGTGCCAGCAGTTTATATGGGGGGGGCGAGCAGTACTTC. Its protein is CASSLYGGGEQYF.

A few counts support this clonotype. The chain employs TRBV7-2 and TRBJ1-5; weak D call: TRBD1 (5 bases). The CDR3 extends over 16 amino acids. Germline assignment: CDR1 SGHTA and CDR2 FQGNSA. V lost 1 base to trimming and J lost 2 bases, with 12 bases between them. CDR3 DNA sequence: TGTGCCAGCAGCTTAGATGTCTCCAGGGGCAATCAGCCCCAGCATTTT. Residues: CASSLDVSRGNQPQHF. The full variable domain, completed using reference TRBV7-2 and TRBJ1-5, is GAGVSQSPSNKVTEKGKDVELRCDPISGHTALYWYRQSLGQGLEFLIYFQGNSAPDKSGLPSDRFSAERTGGSVSTLTIQRTQQEDSAVYLCASSLDVSRGNQPQHFGDGTRLSIL.

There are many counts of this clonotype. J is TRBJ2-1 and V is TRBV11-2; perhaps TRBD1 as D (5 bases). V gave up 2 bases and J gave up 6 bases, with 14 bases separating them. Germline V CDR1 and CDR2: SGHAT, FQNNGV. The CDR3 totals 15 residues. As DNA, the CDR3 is TGTGCCAGCAGCTTACAGGGTCAAGGGGCCAATGAGCAGTTCTTC. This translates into CASSLQGQGANEQFF.

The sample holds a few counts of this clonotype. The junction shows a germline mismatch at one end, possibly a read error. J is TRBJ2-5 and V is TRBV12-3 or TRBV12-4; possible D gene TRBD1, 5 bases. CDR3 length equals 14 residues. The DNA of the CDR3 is TGTGCCAGCAGACCCTCCTGGGGCCAAGAGGCCCAGTACTTC. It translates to CASRPSWGQEAQYF.

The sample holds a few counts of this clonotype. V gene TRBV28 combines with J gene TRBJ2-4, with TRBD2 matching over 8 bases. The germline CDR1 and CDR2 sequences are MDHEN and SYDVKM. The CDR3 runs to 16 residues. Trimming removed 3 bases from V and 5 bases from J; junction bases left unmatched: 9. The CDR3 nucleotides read TGTGCCAGCAGTTTTCAGGGCGGGGGGAAGGAAAACATTCAGTACTTC. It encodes CASSFQGGGKENIQYF.

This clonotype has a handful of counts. The CDR3 sequence: CATSCSGGNEQFF. The CDR3 DNA sequence: TGTGCCACCAGCTGTTCAGGGGGCAATGAGCAGTTCTTC. The rearrangement joins TRBV15 to TRBJ2-1, with TRBD1 matching over 7 bases. The CDR3 spans 13 residues. The germline V gene encodes CDR1 LNHNV and CDR2 YYDKDF (reference sequence). The V segment lost 5 bases and the J segment 6 bases; nucleotides outside the gene matches: 4.